Below, 4 T cell receptor beta chains from the same sample are listed, as sequenced in a study of human T cells and chemical hapten exposure. TCRdb fed the RACE reads into MiXCR, producing one record per CDR3 protein. The repertoire includes roughly 200,000 distinct CDR3 sequences, 24% of them detected once, and roughly 2.4% sits in the top ten. Documented time point: patch test 3, about 24 weeks after DPC sensitization. Treatment in this sample: therapeutic diphenylcyclopropenone sensitization with weekly scalp DPC. The input for sequencing was whole blood, taken in connection with sensitization to the hapten diphenylcyclopropenone (DPC). These TCRs come from a woman aged 40 to 50 with alopecia areata. Some clones in this sample may be carry-over from other donors' samples.

This clonotype was counted only a few times. The chain employs TRBV7-2 and TRBJ2-7; D is ambiguous. The V gene's germline CDR1 is SGHTA and CDR2 FQGNSA. The CDR3 runs to 18 residues. Trimming took off 1 base at V and 2 bases at J, with 21 bases between the two ends. The DNA of the CDR3 is TGTGCCAGCAGCTTAGTTCGGGCTAGGGAAAAACATCCCTACGAGCAGTACTTC. As protein: CASSLVRAREKHPYEQYF. Combining the CDR3 with reference TRBV7-2 and TRBJ2-7 gives the whole variable domain GAGVSQSPSNKVTEKGKDVELRCDPISGHTALYWYRQSLGQGLEFLIYFQGNSAPDKSGLPSDRFSAERTGGSVSTLTIQRTQQEDSAVYLCASSLVRAREKHPYEQYFGPGTRLTVT.

Concerning this clonotype: Likely a read error: the CDR3 ends without its conserved phenylalanine or tryptophan. The V gene is TRBV7-8, the J gene TRBJ2-2; D not certain. V was pared by 4 bases and J by 3 bases, with 6 bases between. Germline V gene data show CDR1 as SGHVS and CDR2 as FQNEAQ. This CDR3 region has 13 residues. The CDR3 reads CASSSIDTGELFY. The CDR3, as DNA: TGTGCCAGCAGCTCGATTGACACCGGGGAGCTGTTTTAT.

DNA for the CDR3: TGTGCCAGCGCGGGGGGACATACTAGGAACACTGAAGCTTTCTTT. This gives the protein CASAGGHTRNTEAFF. V and J are TRBV3-1 and TRBJ1-1; D possibly corresponds to TRBD1 (6 bases). The germline CDR1 and CDR2 sequences are LGHDT and YNNKEL (reference sequence). The CDR3 is 15 residues long. V was trimmed by 8 bases and J by 1 base, leaving 17 bases between them.

The chain has TRBV7-2 and TRBJ1-6, with D tentatively TRBD1 (6 bases). Deletions cut 8 bases from V and 6 bases from J, with 11 bases between. CDR1 is SGHTA and CDR2 is FQGNSA in the germline V gene. The CDR3 is 13 amino acids. The DNA of the CDR3 is TGTGCCAGCGCAACAGGGTTTAATTCACCCCTCCACTTT. It encodes CASATGFNSPLHF.